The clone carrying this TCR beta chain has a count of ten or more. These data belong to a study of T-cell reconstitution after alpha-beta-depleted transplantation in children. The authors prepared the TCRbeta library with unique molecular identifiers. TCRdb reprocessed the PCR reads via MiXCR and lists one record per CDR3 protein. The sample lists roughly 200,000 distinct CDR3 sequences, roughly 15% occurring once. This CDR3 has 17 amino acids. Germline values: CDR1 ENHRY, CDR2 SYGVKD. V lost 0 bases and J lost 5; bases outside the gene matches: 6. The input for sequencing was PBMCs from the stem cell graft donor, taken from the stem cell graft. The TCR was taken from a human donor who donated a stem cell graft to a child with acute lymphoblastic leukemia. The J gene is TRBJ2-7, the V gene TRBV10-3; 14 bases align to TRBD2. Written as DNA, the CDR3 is TGTGCCATCAGTGAGTCGACTAGCGGGAGGGCCCGGGACGAGCAGTACTTC. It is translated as CAISESTSGRARDEQYF.